The source of this T cell receptor (beta chain) is a study of blood T cell repertoires in COVID-19. On the study more broadly: T cells, B-cell-depleted T cells, or PBMCs supplied cDNA or gDNA.

Authors' processing steps: Using reference gene primer amplification, nucleated cell counts were estimated. Measured with immunoSEQ multiplex PCR; TCRdb has only the in-frame clones, and not every one. V and J calls and clone size are given by that table; D and trimming were obtained from the DNA. The data contain 190,000 or so clones, approximately 88% of them singletons. Germline V gene sequence: CDR1 MNHEY, CDR2 SMNVEV (reference sequence). V lost 8 bases and J lost 1; bases outside the gene matches: 22. The CDR3 runs 19 residues. The receptor comes from a man between 35 and 55 years old with acute or convalescent COVID-19. The V call is TRBV27, the J call TRBJ1-2; 7 bases line up with TRBD1. Sequencing input: peripheral blood. This chain's CDR3 is CASGTPPGQRLSHNYGYTF. The CDR3 DNA reads TGTGCCAGCGGTACTCCACCGGGACAGAGACTTTCCCATAACTATGGCTACACCTTC.